This entry features one TCR beta chain sequence. The data were obtained in a study of blood T cells in healthy people across ages. For the second PCR, which ran for roughly 7 to 11 cycles, a sample-barcoded 5' primer and a J-beta primer mix were used. TCRdb reprocessed the 5' RACE reads via MiXCR and lists one record per CDR3 protein. Of under 1,000,000 distinct CDR3 sequences listed, around 36% are singletons. Sequencing used blood. This sequence was found in a man between 18 and 29 years old in good health.

Here the CDR3 DNA reads TGTGCCAGCAGAGGGGCCAGGGCGACCCAGTACTTC. Encoded protein: CASRGARATQYF. V and J are TRBV14 and TRBJ2-4; D possibly corresponds to TRBD1 (5 bases). The end of the DNA aligns better with TRBJ2-5, so the J call may be wrong. The CDR3 sequence is 12 residues long. CDR1 SGHDN and CDR2 FVKESK come from the germline V gene.